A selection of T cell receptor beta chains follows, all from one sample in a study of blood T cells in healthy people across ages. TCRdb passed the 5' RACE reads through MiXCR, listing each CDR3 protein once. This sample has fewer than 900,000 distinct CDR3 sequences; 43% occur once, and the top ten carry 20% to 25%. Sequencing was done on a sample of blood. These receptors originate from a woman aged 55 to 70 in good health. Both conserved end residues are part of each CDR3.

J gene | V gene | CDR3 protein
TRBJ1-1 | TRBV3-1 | CASSPREVTEAFF
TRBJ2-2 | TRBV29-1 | CSVALAGANTGELFF
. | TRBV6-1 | CASSEAWGAAYEQYF
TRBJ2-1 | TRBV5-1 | CASSLVLGPLSNEQFF
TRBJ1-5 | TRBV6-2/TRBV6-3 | CASKDSGNQPQHF
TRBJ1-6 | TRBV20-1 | CSAGRDREGSPLHF
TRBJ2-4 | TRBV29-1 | CSVAWNEKNIQYF
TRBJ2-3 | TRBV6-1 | CASSLSMTGMGTDTQYF
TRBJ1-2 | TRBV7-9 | CASSLQWGRPDGYTF
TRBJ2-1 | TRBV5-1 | CACSCQGPINNEQFF
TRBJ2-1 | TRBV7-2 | CATAVSGPGNEQFF
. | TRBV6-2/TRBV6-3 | CASNPGLDNEQYF
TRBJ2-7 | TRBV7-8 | CASSLSWPIGASVSYEQYF
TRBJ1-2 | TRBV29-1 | CSVGDRAYYGYTF
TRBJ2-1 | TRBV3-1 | CASSQDPSGYNEQFF
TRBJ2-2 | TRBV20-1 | CSARSTDGGHGELFF
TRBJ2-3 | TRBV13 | CASSLDRGGTQYF
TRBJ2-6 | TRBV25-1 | CASRPTGGIGGANVLTF
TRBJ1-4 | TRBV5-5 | CASSLEGGAANEKLFF
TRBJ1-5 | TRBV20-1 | CSAQGKGLTYQPQHF
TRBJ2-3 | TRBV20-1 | CSASMTISTDTQYF
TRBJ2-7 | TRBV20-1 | CSASETGGAKQYF
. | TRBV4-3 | CASSQELEYENIQYF
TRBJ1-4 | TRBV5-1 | CASSGTGGTNEKLFF
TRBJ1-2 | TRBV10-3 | CAISGVSYYGYTF
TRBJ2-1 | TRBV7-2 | CASSWQGSSYNEQFF
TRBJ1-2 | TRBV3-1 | CASSRDSRLGYTF
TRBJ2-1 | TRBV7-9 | CASSAGRGAYNEQFF
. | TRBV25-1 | CASSESHPTQYF
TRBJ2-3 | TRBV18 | CASSPRGTTSTDTQYF
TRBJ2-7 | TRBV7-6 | CASSLNSVPYEQYF
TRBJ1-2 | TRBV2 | CASSARDRGPYGYTF
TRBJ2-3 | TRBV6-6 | CASSPLSGTSTDTQYF